A single sample is the source of the 4 T cell receptor beta chains below, sequenced in a study of response to subunit inactivated influenza vaccine. TCRdb recomputed calls from the RT-PCR reads with MiXCR, one row per CDR3 protein. The table lists roughly 630,000 distinct CDR3 sequences, 14% of them singletons. Sequencing was performed on PBMCs from blood, taken 14 days before vaccination. The receptor set was obtained from a man between 50 and 59 years old who received an inactivated influenza vaccine.

This clonotype was counted a few times. The chain uses TRBV5-1 and TRBJ2-5, with a weak D call TRBD1 (7 bases). Deletions cut 4 bases from V and 4 bases from J, with 17 bases between. Germline CDR1 SGHRS, CDR2 YFSETQ. This CDR3 has 15 residues. The CDR3 DNA reads TGCGCCAGCAGCACCCAACAGGGGCGGGGAGAGACCCAGTACTTC. Protein sequence: CASSTQQGRGETQYF.

This clonotype was detected many times. The chain has TRBV20-1 and TRBJ2-3; 9 positions match TRBD1. The CDR3 runs to 15 residues. From germline, CDR1 is DFQATT and CDR2 SNEGSKA (reference sequence). The V gene end was trimmed by 2 bases and the J gene end by 13 bases; junction bases not matched to a gene: 16. The CDR3 reads CSARSPGTGTGLEYF. The CDR3 region has the DNA TGCAGTGCTAGAAGTCCTGGAACCGGGACAGGGCTAGAGTATTTT.

This clonotype was seen a handful of times. The chain is built from TRBV12-3 or TRBV12-4 and TRBJ2-5; 11 nucleotides match TRBD1. The CDR3 covers 15 residues. J gave up 5 bases and V 6 bases, and 8 bases lay outside the gene matches. As DNA, the CDR3 is TGTGCCAGCAGCACCGGACAGGGGGCGGGTGAGACCCAGTACTTC. Translated, it gives CASSTGQGAGETQYF.

Concerning this clonotype: A much larger clonotype is one base distant, so this may be a read error. The chain links TRBV9 to TRBJ2-1; a weak D match, TRBD2 (6 bases). Per the germline V gene, CDR1 is SGDLS and CDR2 is YYNGEE. This CDR3 is 16 amino acids long. The V gene lost 0 bases and the J gene lost 0 bases, with 10 bases spanning the gap. CDR3 protein: CASSVGAGSSYNEQFF. DNA for the CDR3: TGTGCCAGCAGCGTAGGTGCGGGGAGCTCCTACAATGAGCAGTTCTTC.